This T cell receptor beta chain was retrieved from a study of cytomegalovirus exposure and HLA in healthy donors. On the study more broadly: Drawn from HLA-typed donors, 65 million to 100 million unique TCRs were held in an early data release.

V was pared by 5 bases and J by 0 bases, with 14 bases between. The CDR3 loop spans 16 amino acids. Looked up from germline, CDR1 is SGHRS and CDR2 is YFSETQ. Study-level results: Presence/absence analyses treated sequencing depth as roughly uniform across donors. The study flagged around 150 TCR beta chains as cytomegalovirus-associated. Rates of TCR association differed by HLA locus in a later analysis, with DRB1 highest and HLA-C lowest.

PCR primers comprised 60 Vbeta and 13 Jbeta primers. Measured with immunoSEQ multiplex PCR; TCRdb has only the in-frame clones, and not every one. This sample carries more than 150,000 clones, 80% to 90% of them seen once, and the ten largest clones take around 1.2%. Remarks on this clone: Its specificity is not known.

The specimen was PBMCs. This TCR was recovered from a girl aged 2 to 9 in good health and CMV-seropositive. The gene calls are TRBV5-1 and TRBJ2-2; D is perhaps TRBD2 (7 bases). CDR3 bases: TGCGCCAGCAGGGGGGGGGCAGCTACGAACACCGGGGAGCTGTTTTTT. It translates to CASRGGAATNTGELFF.